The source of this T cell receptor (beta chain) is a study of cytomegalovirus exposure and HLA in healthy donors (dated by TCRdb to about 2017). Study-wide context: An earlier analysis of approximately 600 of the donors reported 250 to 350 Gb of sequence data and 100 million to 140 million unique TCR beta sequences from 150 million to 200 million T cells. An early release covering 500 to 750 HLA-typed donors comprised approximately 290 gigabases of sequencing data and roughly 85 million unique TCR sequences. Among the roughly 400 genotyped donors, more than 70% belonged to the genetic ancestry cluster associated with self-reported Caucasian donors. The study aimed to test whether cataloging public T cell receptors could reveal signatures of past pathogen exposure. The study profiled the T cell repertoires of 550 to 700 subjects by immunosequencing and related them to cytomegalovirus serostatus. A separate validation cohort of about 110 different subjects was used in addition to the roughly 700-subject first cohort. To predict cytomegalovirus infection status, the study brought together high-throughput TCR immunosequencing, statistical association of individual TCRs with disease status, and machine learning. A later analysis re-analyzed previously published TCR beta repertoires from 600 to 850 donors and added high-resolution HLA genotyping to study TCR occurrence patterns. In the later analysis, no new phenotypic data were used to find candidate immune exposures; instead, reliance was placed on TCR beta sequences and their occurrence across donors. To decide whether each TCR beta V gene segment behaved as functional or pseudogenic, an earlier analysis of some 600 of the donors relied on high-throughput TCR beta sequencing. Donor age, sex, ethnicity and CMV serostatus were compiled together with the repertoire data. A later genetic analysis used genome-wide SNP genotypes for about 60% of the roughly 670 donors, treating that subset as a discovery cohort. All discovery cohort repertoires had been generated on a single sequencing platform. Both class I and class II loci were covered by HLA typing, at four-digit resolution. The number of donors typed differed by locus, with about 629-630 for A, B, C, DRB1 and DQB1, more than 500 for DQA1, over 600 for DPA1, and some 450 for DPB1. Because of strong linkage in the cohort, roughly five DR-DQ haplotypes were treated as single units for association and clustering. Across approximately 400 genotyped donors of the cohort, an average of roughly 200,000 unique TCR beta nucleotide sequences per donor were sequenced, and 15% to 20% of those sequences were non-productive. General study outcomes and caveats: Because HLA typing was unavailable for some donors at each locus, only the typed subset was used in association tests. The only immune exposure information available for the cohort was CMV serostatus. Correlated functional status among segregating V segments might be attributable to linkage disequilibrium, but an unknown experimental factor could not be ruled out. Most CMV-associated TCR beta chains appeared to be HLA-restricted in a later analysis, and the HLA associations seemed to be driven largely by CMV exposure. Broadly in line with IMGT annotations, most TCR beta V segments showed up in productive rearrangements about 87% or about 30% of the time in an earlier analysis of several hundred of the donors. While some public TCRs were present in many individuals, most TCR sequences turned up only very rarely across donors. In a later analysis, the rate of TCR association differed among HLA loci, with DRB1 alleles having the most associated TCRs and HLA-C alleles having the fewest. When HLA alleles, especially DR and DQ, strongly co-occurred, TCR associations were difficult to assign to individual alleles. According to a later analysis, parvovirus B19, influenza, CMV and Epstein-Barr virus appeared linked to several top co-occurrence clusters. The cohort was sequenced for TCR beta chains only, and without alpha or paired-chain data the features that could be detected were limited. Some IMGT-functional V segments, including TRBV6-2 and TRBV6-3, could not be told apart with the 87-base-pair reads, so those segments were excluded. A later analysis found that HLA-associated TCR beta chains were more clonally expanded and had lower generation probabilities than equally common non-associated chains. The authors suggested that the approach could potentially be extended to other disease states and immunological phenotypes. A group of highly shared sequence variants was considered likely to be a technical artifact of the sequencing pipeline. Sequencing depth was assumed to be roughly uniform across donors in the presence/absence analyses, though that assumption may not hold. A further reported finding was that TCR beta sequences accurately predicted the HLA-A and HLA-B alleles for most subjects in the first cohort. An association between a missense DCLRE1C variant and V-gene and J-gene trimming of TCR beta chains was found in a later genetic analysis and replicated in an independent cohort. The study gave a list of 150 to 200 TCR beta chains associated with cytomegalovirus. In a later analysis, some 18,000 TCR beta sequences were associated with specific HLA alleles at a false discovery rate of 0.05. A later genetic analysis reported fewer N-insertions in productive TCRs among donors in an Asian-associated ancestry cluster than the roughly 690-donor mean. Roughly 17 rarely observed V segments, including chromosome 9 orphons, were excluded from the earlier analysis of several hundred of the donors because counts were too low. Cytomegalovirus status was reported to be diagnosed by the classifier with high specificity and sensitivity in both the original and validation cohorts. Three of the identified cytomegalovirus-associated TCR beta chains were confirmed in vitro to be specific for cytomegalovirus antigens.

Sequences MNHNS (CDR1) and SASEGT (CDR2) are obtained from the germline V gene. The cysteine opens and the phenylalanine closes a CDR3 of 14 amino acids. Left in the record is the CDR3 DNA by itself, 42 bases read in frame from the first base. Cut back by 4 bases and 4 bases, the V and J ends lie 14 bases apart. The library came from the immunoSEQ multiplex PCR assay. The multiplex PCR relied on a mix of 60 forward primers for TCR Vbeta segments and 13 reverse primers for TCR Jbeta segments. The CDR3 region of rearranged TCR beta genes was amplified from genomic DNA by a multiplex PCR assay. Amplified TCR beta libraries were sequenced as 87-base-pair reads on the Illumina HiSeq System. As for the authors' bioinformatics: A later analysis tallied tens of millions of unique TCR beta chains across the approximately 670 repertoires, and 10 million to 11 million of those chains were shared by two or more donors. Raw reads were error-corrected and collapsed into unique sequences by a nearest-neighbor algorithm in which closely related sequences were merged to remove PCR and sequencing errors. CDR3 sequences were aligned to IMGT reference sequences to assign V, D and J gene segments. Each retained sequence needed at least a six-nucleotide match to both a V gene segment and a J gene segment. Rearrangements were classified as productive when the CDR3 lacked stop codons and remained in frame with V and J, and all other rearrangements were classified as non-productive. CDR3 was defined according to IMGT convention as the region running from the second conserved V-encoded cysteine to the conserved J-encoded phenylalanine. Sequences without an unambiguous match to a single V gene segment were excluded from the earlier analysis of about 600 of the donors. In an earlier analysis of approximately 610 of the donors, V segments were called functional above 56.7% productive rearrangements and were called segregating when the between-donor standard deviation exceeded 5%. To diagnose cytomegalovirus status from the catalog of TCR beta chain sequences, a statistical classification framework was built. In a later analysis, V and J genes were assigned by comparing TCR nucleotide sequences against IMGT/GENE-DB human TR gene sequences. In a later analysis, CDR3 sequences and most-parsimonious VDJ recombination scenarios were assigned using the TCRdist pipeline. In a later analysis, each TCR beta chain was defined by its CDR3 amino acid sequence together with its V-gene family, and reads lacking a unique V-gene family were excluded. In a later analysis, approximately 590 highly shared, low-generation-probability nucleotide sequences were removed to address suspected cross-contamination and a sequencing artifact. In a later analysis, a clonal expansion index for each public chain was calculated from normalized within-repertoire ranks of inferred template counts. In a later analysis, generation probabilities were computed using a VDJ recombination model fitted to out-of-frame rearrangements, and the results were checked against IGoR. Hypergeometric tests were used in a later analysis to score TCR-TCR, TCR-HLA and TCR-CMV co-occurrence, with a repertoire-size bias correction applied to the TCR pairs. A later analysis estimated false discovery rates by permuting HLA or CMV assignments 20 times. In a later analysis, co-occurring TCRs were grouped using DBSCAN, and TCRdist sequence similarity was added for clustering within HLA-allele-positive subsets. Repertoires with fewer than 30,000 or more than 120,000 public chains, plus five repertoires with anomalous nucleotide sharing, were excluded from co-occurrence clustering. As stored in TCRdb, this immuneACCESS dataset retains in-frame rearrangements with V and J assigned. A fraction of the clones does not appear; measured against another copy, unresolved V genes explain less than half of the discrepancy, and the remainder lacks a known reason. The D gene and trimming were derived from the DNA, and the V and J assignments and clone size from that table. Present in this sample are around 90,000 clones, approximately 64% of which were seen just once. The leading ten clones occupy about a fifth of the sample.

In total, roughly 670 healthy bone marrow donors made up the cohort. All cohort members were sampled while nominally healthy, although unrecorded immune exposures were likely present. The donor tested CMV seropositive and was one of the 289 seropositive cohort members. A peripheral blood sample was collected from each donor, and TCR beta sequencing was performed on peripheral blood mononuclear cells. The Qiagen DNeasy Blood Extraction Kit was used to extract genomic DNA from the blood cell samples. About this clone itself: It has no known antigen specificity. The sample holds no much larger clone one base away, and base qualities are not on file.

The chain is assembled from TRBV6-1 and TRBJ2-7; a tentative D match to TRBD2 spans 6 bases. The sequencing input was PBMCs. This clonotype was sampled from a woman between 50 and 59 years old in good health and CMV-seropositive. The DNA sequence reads TGTGCCAGCAGTGCGGGCGGGGTGCCATACGAGCAGTACTTC. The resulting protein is CASSAGGVPYEQYF.